The clone carrying this T cell receptor (beta chain) showed up just a few times. CDR1 SEHNR and CDR2 FQNEAQ come from the germline V gene (reference sequence). Trimming took 1 base from V and 5 from J; bases not matched to a gene: 5. This CDR3 is 14 amino acids long. In the original analysis: Estimates of nucleated cell counts were drawn from the amplification of reference gene primers. TCRdb keeps only in-frame clones here, not all; method: immunoSEQ multiplex PCR. V, J and clone size derive from that table, while D and trimming were established from the DNA sequence. The profile shows about 110,000 clones, about three quarters of them singletons. The data derive from a study of blood T cell repertoires in COVID-19. On the study more broadly: Samples taken during acute and convalescent COVID-19 were collected in the United States, Italy and Spain. The cDNA or gDNA used as material had been derived from T cells, B-cell-depleted T cells, or PBMCs.

The chain recombines TRBV7-9 with TRBJ2-7; 7 bases are a match to TRBD1. The TCR sequence derives from a human donor in a cohort sampled during active or convalescent COVID-19. The sample taken for sequencing was peripheral blood. The CDR3 DNA reads TGTGCCAGCAGCTTAGGACAGGGAGTAAACGAGCAGTACTTC. This sequence encodes CASSLGQGVNEQYF.